Shown below are 27 T cell receptor beta chains from a single sample sequenced in a study of blood T cell repertoires in COVID-19. Some clones are missing from TCRdb's copy, which holds only in-frame ones; the method was immunoSEQ multiplex PCR. The sample records some 80,000 clones, roughly 89% being singletons. Input material: peripheral blood. The source of these receptors is a woman aged 80 or over with active or convalescent COVID-19.

This clone was detected once. This chain connects TRBV6-6 to TRBJ2-3; 8 bases are shared with TRBD2. This CDR3 has 15 residues. Germline V gene data show CDR1 as MNHNY and CDR2 as SVGAGI (reference sequence). Germline trimming cut 5 bases from V and 0 bases from J; bases unmatched to any gene: 4. CDR3 coding DNA: TGTGCCAGCAGTGGGACTAGTCAAAGCACAGATACGCAGTATTTT. Protein sequence: CASSGTSQSTDTQYF.

This clone was counted once. This chain uses TRBV27 with TRBJ1-1, with D possibly matching TRBD1 (5 bases). V lost 6 bases and J lost 1, with 9 bases in between. This CDR3 comprises 13 residues. Germline-derived CDR1 and CDR2 are MNHEY and SMNVEV (reference sequence). In DNA, the CDR3 is TGTGCCAGCAGACGAGGACAGAACACTGAAGCTTTCTTT. Translation gives CASRRGQNTEAFF.

V and J are TRBV7-8 and TRBJ1-2; weak D call: TRBD1 (5 bases). The CDR3 extends over 13 amino acids. Germline V gene lookup returns CDR1 SGHVS and CDR2 FQNEAQ. V shed 4 bases and J shed 6 bases, with 12 bases lying between them. The CDR3 DNA sequence: TGTGCCAGCAGCTATGGGGCAGGAGATGGCTACACCTTC. Protein product: CASSYGAGDGYTF.

The chain links TRBV6-2 or TRBV6-3 to TRBJ1-1; 8 bases map to TRBD1. This CDR3 has 15 amino acids. V lost 0 bases, J lost 0 bases, and 0 bases stayed unmatched. CDR1 is MNHEY and CDR2 is SVGEGT in the germline V gene. CDR3 loop: CASSYSTGVNTEAFF. In DNA form, the CDR3 reads TGTGCCAGCAGTTACTCGACAGGGGTGAACACTGAAGCTTTCTTT.

This clone has more than one count but fewer than ten. The chain links TRBV28 to TRBJ2-7; 7 nucleotides agree with TRBD2. V was pared by 5 bases and J by 0 bases, with 7 bases of the junction left unmatched. Germline lookup yields CDR1 MDHEN and CDR2 SYDVKM. The length of the CDR3 is 15 residues. The CDR3 coding sequence is TGTGCCAGCAGTGGGGAGGCTAGCGGCTCCTACGAGCAGTACTTC. Protein: CASSGEASGSYEQYF.

The CDR3 bases are TGTGCCAGCAGTTACGGGCAGGGGGCCCGATCAAAGAATTCCTACAATGAGCAGTTCTTC. It codes for CASSYGQGARSKNSYNEQFF. V usage is TRBV6-2 or TRBV6-3 and J usage is TRBJ2-1; 8 bases line up with TRBD1. Germline V gives CDR1 MNHEY, CDR2 SVGEGT. This CDR3 has 20 amino acids. The V and J ends lost 2 bases and 1 base, in that order; junction bases with no gene match: 16.

CDR3 DNA sequence: TGTGCCAGCAGCCCCGACAGCTCGCTTCGGGGCTACACCTTC. Its protein is CASSPDSSLRGYTF. The V and J genes are TRBV11-2 and TRBJ1-2; possibly TRBD1 for D (5 bases). V gave up 5 bases and J gave up 8 bases, with 18 bases separating them. This CDR3 region has 14 residues. Per germline, CDR1 SGHAT and CDR2 FQNNGV. Together with reference TRBV11-2 and TRBJ1-2, the CDR3 gives the full variable domain: EAGVAQSPRYKIIEKRQSVAFWCNPISGHATLYWYQQILGQGPKLLIQFQNNGVVDDSQLPKDRFSAERLKGVDSTLKIQPAKLEDSAVYLCASSPDSSLRGYTFGSGTRLTVV.

V usage is TRBV6-5 and J usage is TRBJ2-3, with no clear D. Trimming took off 2 bases at V and 1 base at J, with 7 bases between the two ends. Germline V gene data show CDR1 as MNHEY and CDR2 as SVGAGI. The CDR3 length is 14 residues. CDR3 nucleotide sequence: TGTGCCAGCAGTTACCGGTCGGGCACAGATACGCAGTATTTT. This sequence encodes CASSYRSGTDTQYF.

V usage is TRBV18 and J usage is TRBJ2-3; no clear D. Germline CDR1 reads KGHSH; CDR2 reads LQKENI. The CDR3 is 15 amino acids. The ends were cut back, 1 base at V and 0 bases at J, with 8 bases in the middle. The CDR3 spells CASSPRPLSTDTQYF. CDR3 nucleotide sequence: TGTGCCAGCTCACCACGGCCCCTGAGCACAGATACGCAGTATTTT.

This clone is labeled as medium-sized. The rearrangement links TRBV19 to TRBJ2-1, with 7 bases that match TRBD2. The CDR3 is 15 amino acids. The V gene end was trimmed by 9 bases and the J gene end by 4 bases; junction bases not matched to a gene: 12. The germline V gene has CDR1 LNHDA and CDR2 SQIVND (reference sequence). CDR3 bases: TGTGCCAGCCTGGCAGAGGCTAGCGGTTACAATGAGCAGTTCTTC. Its translation is CASLAEASGYNEQFF.

The V gene is TRBV6-5, the J gene TRBJ1-1; D is undetermined. This CDR3 contains 13 residues. The germline V and J ends were trimmed by 0 bases and 9 bases, with 11 bases remaining between them. CDR1 is MNHEY and CDR2 is SVGAGI in the germline V gene. This CDR3 reads CASSYSAGGKAFF. In DNA, the CDR3 is TGTGCCAGCAGTTACTCGGCGGGTGGTAAAGCTTTCTTT.

The V gene is TRBV2, the J gene TRBJ1-2, with a possible D match to TRBD1 (5 bases). The CDR3 is made up of 15 amino acids. CDR1 SNHLY and CDR2 FYNNEI come from the germline V gene. Trimming took off 0 bases at V and 2 bases at J, with 10 bases between the two ends. The CDR3 protein is CASSEANRRNYGYTF. The CDR3 DNA is TGTGCCAGCAGTGAAGCAAACAGGCGAAACTATGGCTACACCTTC.

The chain uses TRBV19 and TRBJ1-5, with D unclear. Germline V CDR1 and CDR2: LNHDA, SQIVND (reference sequence). CDR3 size: 14 residues. The V end lost 9 bases, the J end lost 0 bases, and 12 bases lay between the germline ends. CDR3 sequence (DNA): TGTGCCAGCACTAACACCTATAGCAATCAGCCCCAGCATTTT. Translating it yields CASTNTYSNQPQHF. The variable domain in full, with the rest retrieved from reference TRBV19 and TRBJ1-5, is DGGITQSPKYLFRKEGQNVTLSCEQNLNHDAMYWYRQDPGQGLRLIYYSQIVNDFQKGDIAEGYSVSREKKESFPLTVTSAQKNPTAFYLCASTNTYSNQPQHFGDGTRLSIL.

V and J are TRBV5-1 and TRBJ1-1, with a weak D call TRBD1 (6 bases). CDR3 length: 12 amino acids. Germline V gene lookup returns CDR1 SGHRS and CDR2 YFSETQ. With 2 bases removed from V and 11 bases from J, the gap between germline ends came to 13 bases. This chain's CDR3 is CASSFWGLDAFF. In DNA form, the CDR3 reads TGCGCCAGCAGCTTTTGGGGGCTCGATGCTTTCTTT.

The chain employs TRBV7-2 and TRBJ2-7, with 8 nucleotides matching TRBD1. V shed 0 bases, J shed 2 bases, and the junction held 3 bases outside the gene matches. The germline V gene has CDR1 SGHTA and CDR2 FQGNSA. This CDR3 region has 15 residues. Written as DNA, the CDR3 is TGTGCCAGCAGCTTAGCGGCGGGACAGGCCTACGAGCAGTACTTC. Protein product: CASSLAAGQAYEQYF.

The chain couples TRBV10-1 to TRBJ1-2; 12 positions agree with TRBD1. Per germline, CDR1 WNHNN and CDR2 SYGVQD (reference sequence). The CDR3 is 20 amino acids. V shed 2 bases and J 4 bases; nucleotides not matched to a gene: 17. CDR3 residues: CASSEGGQGALGLLGYGYTF. CDR3 coding DNA: TGCGCCAGCAGTGAGGGGGGACAGGGGGCGTTGGGCCTCCTCGGCTATGGCTACACCTTC.

This chain connects TRBV7-9 to TRBJ2-1, with TRBD2 matching over 13 bases. The CDR3 is made up of 17 amino acids. The germline gives CDR1 SEHNR, CDR2 FQNEAQ (reference sequence). Unmatched junction bases numbered 11, after V lost 5 bases and J lost 7 bases. CDR3 DNA: TGTGCCAGCAGCGGTACCCGTGGACTAGCGGGAGTTAATGAGCAGTTCTTC. Translating it yields CASSGTRGLAGVNEQFF.

This clone came up a few times. The chain is built from TRBV19 and TRBJ2-2, with D unclear. Trimming shortened V by 1 base and J by 6 bases, and 6 bases separated the two germline ends. The CDR3 has 13 residues. Germline lookup yields CDR1 LNHDA and CDR2 SQIVND (reference sequence). The CDR3 nucleotides are TGTGCCAGTAGTATAGCTAGTCCCGGGGAGCTGTTTTTT. Its translation: CASSIASPGELFF.

J is TRBJ1-1 and V is TRBV4-3; D not resolved. CDR3 length: 13 amino acids. With 4 bases removed from V and 1 base from J, the gap between germline ends came to 7 bases. Germline CDR1 is LGHNA and CDR2 is YSLEER. In nucleotides, the CDR3 is TGCGCCAGCAGCCTCCAGGCGAACACTGAAGCTTTCTTT. Amino acids: CASSLQANTEAFF.

The rearrangement links TRBV6-4 to TRBJ2-2, with 8 bases lining up with TRBD2. V trimming: 2 bases; J trimming: 7 bases; junction bases outside the gene matches: 12. Germline V gene data show CDR1 as MRHNA and CDR2 as SNTAGT. The CDR3 contains 17 residues. The CDR3 DNA reads as TGTGCCAGCAGTGACGGGGGCACGGGGGGGTCTATCGGGGAGCTGTTTTTT. Translated: CASSDGGTGGSIGELFF.

This clone was counted a few times. The chain joins TRBV2 to TRBJ2-7, with unresolved D. CDR1 is SNHLY, CDR2 FYNNEI, per germline. Trimming cost V 3 bases and J 4 bases, with 7 bases left between them. This CDR3 is 12 amino acids long. Here the CDR3 reads CASSDQVYEQYF. The CDR3, as DNA: TGTGCCAGCAGTGATCAGGTTTACGAGCAGTACTTC. Together with reference TRBV2 and TRBJ2-7, the CDR3 gives the full variable domain: EPEVTQTPSHQVTQMGQEVILRCVPISNHLYFYWYRQILGQKVEFLVSFYNNEISEKSEIFDDQFSVERPDGSNFTLKIRSTKLEDSAMYFCASSDQVYEQYFGPGTRLTVT.

The J gene is TRBJ1-4, the V gene TRBV19; D ambiguous. Trimming took 2 bases from V and 5 from J, leaving 15 bases between them. Per germline, CDR1 LNHDA and CDR2 SQIVND (reference sequence). There are 16 residues in the CDR3. Written as DNA, the CDR3 is TGTGCCAGTAGTATAACCTTGAGGTGGGTCAATGAAAAACTGTTTTTT. Translation: CASSITLRWVNEKLFF.

The chain joins TRBV3-1 (or the pseudogene TRBV3-2) to TRBJ1-1; maybe TRBD1 (6 bases). The CDR3 length is 17 residues. The V end was cut by 0 bases, the J end by 3 bases, with 17 bases between. Germline CDR1 and CDR2: LGHDT and YNNKEL (reference sequence). The CDR3 is CASSQDPTRGPYTEAFF. CDR3 DNA: TGTGCCAGCAGCCAAGATCCAACCAGGGGCCCCTACACTGAAGCTTTCTTT.

The genes are TRBV7-2 and TRBJ2-7; TRBD1 matches at 8 bases. CDR1 and CDR2 from the germline V gene are SGHTA and FQGNSA. Losses at the gene ends were 3 bases for V and 6 bases for J; bases not matched to a gene: 10. This CDR3 spans 15 amino acids. CDR3 amino acids: CASSFQGARNPEQYF. CDR3 nucleotides: TGTGCCAGCAGCTTCCAGGGGGCGCGGAACCCCGAGCAGTACTTC.

This chain uses TRBV15 with TRBJ1-1, with no clear D. The CDR3 has 12 residues. Germline CDR1 and CDR2: LNHNV and YYDKDF (reference sequence). Trimming removed 5 bases at V and 6 bases at J, with 10 bases between. The CDR3 bases are TGTGCCACCAGCCTAATTGACTCTGAAGCTTTCTTT. Encoded protein: CATSLIDSEAFF.

This clone was recorded a few times. The rearrangement joins TRBV9 to TRBJ2-2; 7 positions agree with TRBD1. This CDR3 is built from 15 residues. V gave up 5 bases and J gave up 6 bases; unmatched junction bases: 10. Germline V gene data show CDR1 as SGDLS and CDR2 as YYNGEE. The CDR3 region has the DNA TGTGCCAGCAGTCCAACAGGGGCCGTGGCCGGGGAGCTGTTTTTT. This sequence encodes CASSPTGAVAGELFF.

V gene TRBV19 combines with J gene TRBJ2-7, with TRBD2 matching over 9 bases. CDR1 is LNHDA, CDR2 SQIVND, per germline (reference sequence). This CDR3 contains 15 residues. Losses at the gene ends were 4 bases for V and 0 bases for J; bases not matched to a gene: 4. CDR3 sequence reads: CASSNAGGSSYEQYF. For the CDR3, the DNA is TGTGCCAGTAGTAATGCGGGGGGGAGCTCCTACGAGCAGTACTTC.